This section outlines one TCR beta chain sequence together with its context. Its antigen is still unknown. This sample was included in a study of cytomegalovirus exposure and HLA in healthy donors. This PCR relied on a set of 60 Vbeta primers and 13 Jbeta primers. Sequenced by immunoSEQ multiplex PCR; TCRdb stores in-frame clones only, minus some. The data contain 150,000 to 200,000 clones, around four fifths of them singletons. General observations from the study: Reportedly, fewer N-insertions than the approximately 600-donor mean appeared in an Asian-associated ancestry cluster in a later analysis. A later analysis linked 15,000 to 20,000 TCR beta sequences to HLA alleles at 0.05 false discovery rate.

Germline loops: CDR1 SGDLS, CDR2 YYNGEE. This CDR3 has 15 residues. V shed 4 bases, J shed 6 bases, and the junction held 8 bases outside the gene matches. This receptor was taken from a female donor in good health and CMV-seronegative. The chain carries TRBV9 and TRBJ2-1; TRBD2 matches 9 bases. Sequences were obtained from PBMCs. The CDR3 here is CASSPLGGRANEQFF. CDR3 coding DNA: TGTGCCAGCAGCCCCCTTGGCGGGAGGGCCAATGAGCAGTTCTTC.